The 18 T cell receptor beta chains presented below share a single source sample, sequenced in a study of lymphopenia after photon versus proton radiotherapy. Clones were read by immunoSEQ multiplex PCR, and TCRdb kept only the in-frame ones, dropping some. The sample contains 25,000 to 30,000 clones, roughly 85% of which appear only once. The starting material was peripheral blood, obtained from a patient treated with photon-based radiotherapy. The receptors come from a man aged 25 to 45 with gastric cancer.

The chain has TRBV7-8 and TRBJ2-3; 10 bases agree with TRBD2. Trimming took 1 base from V and 4 from J; bases not matched to a gene: 2. Germline assignment: CDR1 SGHVS and CDR2 FQNEAQ. The CDR3 covers 15 residues. For the CDR3, the DNA is TGTGCCAGCAGCTTAGGAGCGGGGGGGCCAGATACGCAGTATTTT. Protein sequence: CASSLGAGGPDTQYF.

This chain connects TRBV6-6 to TRBJ2-4; possible D gene TRBD2, 6 bases. The germline CDR1 and CDR2 sequences are MNHNY and SVGAGI (reference sequence). The V and J ends lost 5 bases and 0 bases respectively, with 11 bases between them. This CDR3 comprises 15 residues. The CDR3 DNA reads as TGTGCCAGCAGTCCCGGGGGACTAGCCAAAAACATTCAGTACTTC. Protein sequence: CASSPGGLAKNIQYF.

This sequence joins TRBV4-2 and TRBJ2-1, with D unresolved. CDR3 length: 16 amino acids. Germline lookup yields CDR1 LGHNA and CDR2 YNFKEQ. Trimming removed 0 bases at V and 0 bases at J, with 9 bases between. DNA of the CDR3: TGTGCCAGCAGCCAAGATTTCGGCCGCTCCTACAATGAGCAGTTCTTC. Residues: CASSQDFGRSYNEQFF.

This sequence joins TRBV7-2 and TRBJ2-3, with D uncertain. The CDR3 runs 16 residues. The germline V gene has CDR1 SGHTA and CDR2 FQGNSA. V dropped 1 base and J dropped 1 base, with 12 bases sitting between them. This chain's CDR3 is CASSLEGVRGTDTQYF. The CDR3, as DNA: TGTGCCAGCAGCTTAGAAGGAGTTCGTGGCACAGATACGCAGTATTTT.

The gene calls are TRBV5-1 and TRBJ1-2; 8 nucleotides match TRBD1. The CDR3 is made up of 14 amino acids. With 4 bases clipped from V and 4 bases from J, the junction kept 6 bases outside the gene matches. CDR1 is SGHRS, CDR2 YFSETQ, per germline. CDR3: CASSEPGQAYGYTF. In DNA, the CDR3 is TGCGCCAGCAGCGAACCGGGACAGGCCTATGGCTACACCTTC.

The chain recombines TRBV19 with TRBJ2-7, with a weak D call TRBD2 (5 bases). Germline V gives CDR1 LNHDA, CDR2 SQIVND (reference sequence). Trimming removed 0 bases from V and 0 bases from J, with 6 bases in between. This CDR3 is 14 amino acids long. Written as DNA, the CDR3 is TGTGCCAGTAGTATAGAGGGGAGCTCCTACGAGCAGTACTTC. Protein product: CASSIEGSSYEQYF. Supplemented by reference TRBV19 and TRBJ2-7, the full variable domain reads DGGITQSPKYLFRKEGQNVTLSCEQNLNHDAMYWYRQDPGQGLRLIYYSQIVNDFQKGDIAEGYSVSREKKESFPLTVTSAQKNPTAFYLCASSIEGSSYEQYFGPGTRLTVT.

The rearrangement joins TRBV11-2 to TRBJ1-1; 7 nucleotides line up with TRBD1. V lost 6 bases and J lost 0; bases outside the gene matches: 19. The CDR3 is 19 residues long. The germline gives CDR1 SGHAT, CDR2 FQNNGV. The CDR3 reads CASSALRDRSTTMNTEAFF. The CDR3 region has the DNA TGTGCCAGCAGTGCCCTTAGGGACAGATCGACTACGATGAACACTGAAGCTTTCTTT.

V gene TRBV4-2 combines with J gene TRBJ1-5; the D gene is possibly TRBD1 (5 bases). CDR1 is LGHNA and CDR2 is YNFKEQ in the germline V gene. The CDR3 covers 13 residues. Trimming removed 0 bases from V and 8 bases from J, with 8 bases in between. The CDR3 spells CASSQDIGEPQHF. In DNA, the CDR3 is TGTGCCAGCAGCCAAGATATAGGGGAGCCCCAGCATTTT.

This chain uses TRBV28 with TRBJ2-3; TRBD2 is a possible D gene (5 bases). Germline values: CDR1 MDHEN, CDR2 SYDVKM. V was pared by 5 bases and J by 5 bases, with 11 bases between. This CDR3 spans 13 amino acids. The CDR3 coding sequence is TGTGCCAGCAGTGCGCTAGCCCGAGATACGCAGTATTTT. This gives the protein CASSALARDTQYF.

V gene TRBV5-7 combines with J gene TRBJ1-1; a weak D match, TRBD1 (5 bases). TRBV5-7 is an ORF for which the function is uncertain. Trimming pared 5 bases from V and 10 bases from J, leaving 30 bases between. The CDR3 has 17 amino acids. The CDR3 reads CASRGGKPLNPFPRAFF. CDR3 sequence (DNA): TGTGCCAGCAGGGGGGGGAAACCGCTTAACCCGTTTCCGCGAGCTTTCTTT.

The V and J genes are TRBV25-1 and TRBJ2-7; the D is unclear. CDR1 is MGHDK, CDR2 SYGVNS, per germline. This CDR3 is 12 amino acids long. The V gene lost 5 bases and the J gene lost 1 base, with 6 bases spanning the gap. Here the CDR3 DNA reads TGTGCCAGCAGTCTAACATCCTACGAGCAGTACTTC. Encoded protein: CASSLTSYEQYF.

The chain joins TRBV27 to TRBJ2-5; 11 bases align to TRBD1. CDR3 length: 16 amino acids. V shed 2 bases and J 5 bases; nucleotides not matched to a gene: 7. Germline CDR1 reads MNHEY; CDR2 reads SMNVEV (reference sequence). The CDR3 nucleotides are TGTGCCAGCAGTTTAAGGGGGACAGGGGGGACGGAGACCCAGTACTTC. It yields the protein CASSLRGTGGTETQYF.

The V gene is TRBV5-1, the J gene TRBJ1-5; no clear D gene. This CDR3 has 13 amino acids. Per the germline V gene, CDR1 is SGHRS and CDR2 is YFSETQ. Trimming cost V 0 bases and J 1 base, with 2 bases left between them. The CDR3 region has the DNA TGCGCCAGCAGCTTGGAGAGCAATCAGCCCCAGCATTTT. Its protein is CASSLESNQPQHF.

The rearrangement links TRBV18 to TRBJ1-4; no clear D. V was clipped by 4 bases and J by 0 bases, with 3 bases between them. The CDR3 spans 13 residues. Germline loops: CDR1 KGHSH, CDR2 LQKENI. CDR3 protein: CASSRSTNEKLFF. In DNA, the CDR3 is TGTGCCAGCTCACGGTCAACTAATGAAAAACTGTTTTTT.

V is TRBV11-3 and J is TRBJ2-7; 8 bases fit TRBD1. This CDR3 region has 15 residues. Germline values: CDR1 SGHNT, CDR2 YENEEA. Unmatched junction bases numbered 6, after V lost 3 bases and J lost 2 bases. The CDR3 DNA reads as TGTGCCAGCAGCTTTCTTTTGGGACAGGCCTACGAGCAGTACTTC. It yields the protein CASSFLLGQAYEQYF.

V gene TRBV27 combines with J gene TRBJ1-5, with TRBD1 as a possible D gene (5 bases). Trimming stripped 3 bases from V and 4 bases from J, with 7 bases between. The germline V gene encodes CDR1 MNHEY and CDR2 SMNVEV (reference sequence). The CDR3 runs to 13 residues. CDR3 region: CASSFRENQPQHF. DNA of the CDR3: TGTGCCAGCAGTTTCAGGGAAAATCAGCCCCAGCATTTT.

The gene calls are TRBV11-2 and TRBJ1-6; D remains ambiguous. Germline values: CDR1 SGHAT, CDR2 FQNNGV. The CDR3 is 16 residues long. Trimming removed 3 bases at V and 3 bases at J, with 12 bases between. DNA of the CDR3: TGTGCCAGCAGCTTCTACCAAGAACTCTATAATTCACCCCTCCACTTT. This codes for CASSFYQELYNSPLHF.

This rearrangement joins TRBV5-6 to TRBJ2-1, with D perhaps TRBD2 (5 bases). The CDR3 is 12 residues long. Germline values: CDR1 SGHDT, CDR2 YYEEEE. V was cut by 4 bases and J by 6 bases, with 8 bases left in between. The CDR3 loop is CASSLGLNEQFF. CDR3 in DNA: TGTGCCAGCAGCCTCGGACTCAATGAGCAGTTCTTC.